This TCR beta chain is drawn from a study of cytomegalovirus exposure and HLA in healthy donors. Study-level points and caveats: Upon later analysis, TCR association rates were observed to vary by HLA locus, being highest for DRB1 and lowest for HLA-C.

Use of 60 Vbeta and 13 Jbeta primers characterized the PCR. Sequenced by immunoSEQ multiplex PCR; TCRdb stores in-frame clones only, minus some. The repertoire has around 130,000 clones, under 70% of them found once; the top ten carry under 7.5%. This clone was recorded a few times. Its antigen is still unknown. The receptor's source is a woman aged 60-75 years in good health and CMV-seronegative. The sample consisted of PBMCs.

The CDR3 spells CASSLDDNRNGYTF. CDR3 in DNA: TGTGCCAGCAGCTTAGATGATAACAGGAATGGCTACACCTTC. V usage is TRBV7-9 and J usage is TRBJ1-2; a weak D match, TRBD1 (5 bases). V shed 1 base and J shed 6 bases, with 12 bases lying between them. Germline CDR1 SEHNR, CDR2 FQNEAQ (reference sequence). The CDR3 is 14 amino acids.